These T cell receptor beta chains were read from a single sample in a study of T cells in Graves' hyperthyroidism and ophthalmopathy. TCRdb reanalysed the multiplex PCR reads using MiXCR and keeps one entry per CDR3 protein. The sample consists of 360,000 or so distinct CDR3 sequences, around 15% of them appearing once. Input material: blood. The receptors here all came from a woman between 55 and 75 years old with Graves' ophthalmopathy. Both conserved end residues are part of each CDR3. D genes are given only for firm matches. Part of the rows lack a size; the others show once, few, many or a class for expanded clones.

clone_size	v_call	d_call	j_call	cdr3_aa	cdr3_nt
many	TRBV2	-	TRBJ1-2	CASSTRTTNHYGYTF	TGTGCCAGCAGTACCCGGACCACCAACCACTATGGCTACACCTTC
many	TRBV24-1	-	TRBJ2-1	CATSVSASYNEQFF	TGTGCCACCAGTGTATCGGCCTCCTACAATGAGCAGTTCTTC
-	TRBV14	TRBD2	TRBJ2-7	CASSRGVAGSKRYEQYF	TGTGCCAGCAGCCGGGGGGTAGCGGGATCGAAGAGGTACGAGCAGTACTTC
many	TRBV5-1	-	TRBJ2-5	CASSLDGGRQETQYF	TGCGCCAGCAGCTTGGACGGGGGACGGCAAGAGACCCAGTACTTC
-	TRBV9	-	TRBJ2-2	CASSTLTGGGPGELFF	TGTGCCAGCAGTACGCTTACAGGGGGGGGCCCCGGGGAGCTGTTTTTT
-	TRBV29-1	-	TRBJ2-5	CSVAGRGGETQYF	TGCAGCGTTGCGGGCAGGGGCGGGGAGACCCAGTACTTC
many	TRBV24-1	-	TRBJ2-1	CATSDRDRSNEQFF	TGTGCCACCAGTGACCGGGACCGGAGCAATGAGCAGTTCTTC
many	TRBV12-3/TRBV12-4	-	TRBJ2-1	CASSYSSRYNEQFF	TGTGCCAGCAGTTACTCTAGCAGATACAATGAGCAGTTCTTC
many	TRBV7-8	-	TRBJ1-1	CASSLRSQGTTNTEAFF	TGTGCCAGCAGCTTAAGGTCCCAGGGGACGACGAACACTGAAGCTTTCTTT
-	TRBV5-4	-	TRBJ2-7	CASSLVQGTYEQYF	TGTGCCAGCAGCTTGGTTCAGGGCACCTACGAGCAGTACTTC
few	TRBV6-5	TRBD2	TRBJ2-2	CASSYAGQPGLAGDLTGELFF	TGTGCCAGCAGTTACGCGGGACAGCCGGGACTAGCGGGAGATCTCACCGGGGAGCTGTTTTTT
many	TRBV3-1	-	TRBJ1-3	CASSQGSGGNTIYF	TGTGCCAGCAGCCAAGGTAGCGGGGGAAACACCATATATTTT
many	TRBV12-3/TRBV12-4	-	TRBJ2-4	CASSLVGGHIQYF	TGTGCCAGCAGTTTAGTGGGGGGACACATTCAGTACTTC
-	TRBV24-1	-	TRBJ2-1	CATSGSRGSYNEQFF	TGTGCCACCAGTGGGTCGCGGGGCTCCTACAATGAGCAGTTCTTC
-	TRBV14	-	TRBJ1-1	CASRGPPPTEAFF	TGTGCCAGCAGGGGACCTCCCCCCACTGAAGCTTTCTTT
-	TRBV7-7	-	TRBJ2-2	CASSSKGAGELFF	TGTGCTAGCAGCTCCAAGGGGGCCGGGGAGCTGTTTTTT
few	TRBV6-1	TRBD2	TRBJ2-1	CASSRPGLAVNEQFF	TGTGCCAGCAGCCGGCCGGGACTAGCTGTCAATGAGCAGTTCTTC
many	TRBV20-1	TRBD2	TRBJ2-1	CSARGTSGRYGYNEQFF	TGCAGTGCTAGAGGGACTAGCGGGAGATATGGCTACAATGAGCAGTTCTTC
-	TRBV11-2	-	TRBJ2-7	CASSLWTASNEQYF	TGTGCCAGCAGCTTGTGGACTGCCTCAAACGAGCAGTACTTC
-	TRBV19	-	TRBJ2-1	CASSSRDMLYNEQFF	TGTGCCAGTAGTTCCCGGGACATGCTCTACAATGAGCAGTTCTTC
many	TRBV27	TRBD2	TRBJ2-1	CASSLGIGEGLRNEQFF	TGTGCCAGCAGTTTAGGTATCGGGGAGGGCCTTAGAAATGAGCAGTTCTTC
few	TRBV20-1	-	TRBJ2-2	CSARELAGGELFF	TGCAGTGCTAGAGAACTAGCCGGCGGGGAGCTGTTTTTT
many	TRBV3-1	TRBD2	TRBJ2-1	CASSQGTHSGRAYNEQFF	TGTGCCAGCAGCCAAGGGACTCATAGCGGGAGGGCCTACAATGAGCAGTTCTTC
many	TRBV18	-	TRBJ2-7	CASSNRSPDEQYF	TGTGCCAGCTCAAACAGGAGCCCCGACGAGCAGTACTTC
many	TRBV5-8	TRBD1	TRBJ2-3	CASSIGTGTDTQYF	TGTGCCAGCAGCATCGGGACAGGGACAGATACGCAGTATTTT
-	TRBV6-2/TRBV6-3	-	TRBJ1-2	CASSPLPGGYGYTF	TGTGCCAGCAGCCCGCTCCCAGGTGGCTATGGCTACACCTTC
many	TRBV7-9	TRBD2	TRBJ2-5	CASSSLLAGEGETQYF	TGTGCCAGCAGCTCCTTACTAGCGGGAGAAGGAGAGACCCAGTACTTC
many	TRBV20-1	TRBD2	TRBJ2-1	CSAETSRVYNEQFF	TGCAGTGCGGAGACTAGCAGGGTCTACAATGAGCAGTTCTTC
many	TRBV11-2	-	TRBJ2-4	CASSLDKNIQYF	TGTGCCAGCAGCTTAGATAAGAACATTCAGTACTTC
many	TRBV3-1	-	TRBJ2-7	CASSQGLPGEQYF	TGTGCCAGCAGCCAAGGTTTGCCAGGCGAGCAGTACTTC
many	TRBV3-1	-	TRBJ2-7	CASSQTKSYEQYF	TGTGCCAGCAGTCAGACCAAATCCTACGAGCAGTACTTC
-	TRBV5-6	TRBD2	TRBJ2-1	CASSQLSKRLAGGENEQFF	TGTGCCAGCAGCCAACTCTCAAAGAGGTTAGCGGGCGGTGAGAATGAGCAGTTCTTC
many	TRBV12-3/TRBV12-4	-	TRBJ1-5	CASSWGSRGNQPQHF	TGTGCCAGCAGTTGGGGCTCTAGAGGGAATCAGCCCCAGCATTTT
many	TRBV6-2/TRBV6-3	-	TRBJ2-2	CASSRQANTGELFF	TGTGCCAGCAGTCGACAGGCGAACACCGGGGAGCTGTTTTTT
few	TRBV27	-	TRBJ2-3	CASSYYGGRTDTQYF	TGTGCCAGCAGTTATTACGGGGGGCGCACAGATACGCAGTATTTT
-	TRBV19	-	TRBJ2-1	CASSIGVRNNEQFF	TGTGCCAGTAGTATTGGGGTCAGGAACAATGAGCAGTTCTTC
many	TRBV20-1	TRBD2	TRBJ2-1	CSARGGLAGDEQFF	TGCAGTGCTAGAGGCGGACTAGCGGGCGATGAGCAGTTCTTC
many	TRBV28	-	TRBJ2-1	CASSSSGQSSYNEQFF	TGTGCCAGCAGCAGTAGCGGTCAAAGCTCCTACAATGAGCAGTTCTTC
-	TRBV24-1	-	TRBJ2-1	CATSDQSSSSYNEQFF	TGTGCCACCAGTGACCAGAGTAGCAGCTCCTACAATGAGCAGTTCTTC
many	TRBV28	-	TRBJ1-1	CASSPRPGRATLAFF	TGTGCCAGCAGTCCAAGACCGGGCAGAGCAACTTTAGCTTTCTTT
many	TRBV10-3	-	TRBJ1-1	CAIRAEGMNTEAFF	TGTGCCATCAGGGCCGAAGGGATGAACACTGAAGCTTTCTTT
few	TRBV9	TRBD1	TRBJ1-5	CASSVESGGYRNQPQHF	TGTGCCAGCAGCGTAGAGTCAGGGGGCTATCGCAATCAGCCCCAGCATTTT
many	TRBV28	-	TRBJ2-5	CASSPLGAGKGGETQYF	TGTGCCAGCAGTCCCCTGGGGGCAGGGAAAGGGGGGGAGACCCAGTACTTC
many	TRBV9	-	TRBJ1-3	CASSAFLTGTAGNTIYF	TGTGCCAGCAGCGCATTTCTGACAGGAACGGCTGGAAACACCATATATTTT
many	TRBV13	TRBD2	TRBJ2-1	CASSSREGAYNEQFF	TGTGCCAGCAGCTCCCGGGAGGGGGCCTACAATGAGCAGTTCTTC
-	TRBV25-1	TRBD1	TRBJ2-7	CASRTSQGALAEQYF	TGTGCCAGCAGGACCTCACAGGGGGCACTTGCCGAGCAGTACTTC
many	TRBV7-2	TRBD2	TRBJ2-3	CASSLDGLAGTDTQYF	TGTGCCAGCAGCTTAGACGGGTTAGCGGGGACAGATACGCAGTATTTT
many	TRBV9	-	TRBJ1-1	CASSPLLGSTEAFF	TGTGCCAGCAGCCCGCTGCTAGGGAGCACTGAAGCTTTCTTT
-	TRBV20-1	TRBD2	TRBJ2-5	CSAVGTSGRQKGETQYF	TGCAGTGCGGTCGGGACTAGCGGGAGACAGAAGGGAGAGACCCAGTACTTC
many	TRBV5-6	-	TRBJ2-3	CASSLGRLSTDTQYF	TGTGCCAGCAGCTTGGGACGCCTTAGCACAGATACGCAGTATTTT
-	TRBV12-5	TRBD2	TRBJ2-2	CASGLGTSGRAHTGELFF	TGTGCTAGTGGTTTGGGGACTAGCGGGAGGGCCCACACCGGGGAGCTGTTTTTT
many	TRBV12-3/TRBV12-4	TRBD1	TRBJ1-6	CASSGQGSSPLHF	TGTGCCAGCAGTGGACAGGGGTCCTCACCCCTCCACTTT
few	TRBV3-1	TRBD2	TRBJ2-1	CASSQGLGAGGSYNEQFF	TGTGCCAGCAGCCAAGGTCTTGGGGCGGGGGGATCCTACAATGAGCAGTTCTTC